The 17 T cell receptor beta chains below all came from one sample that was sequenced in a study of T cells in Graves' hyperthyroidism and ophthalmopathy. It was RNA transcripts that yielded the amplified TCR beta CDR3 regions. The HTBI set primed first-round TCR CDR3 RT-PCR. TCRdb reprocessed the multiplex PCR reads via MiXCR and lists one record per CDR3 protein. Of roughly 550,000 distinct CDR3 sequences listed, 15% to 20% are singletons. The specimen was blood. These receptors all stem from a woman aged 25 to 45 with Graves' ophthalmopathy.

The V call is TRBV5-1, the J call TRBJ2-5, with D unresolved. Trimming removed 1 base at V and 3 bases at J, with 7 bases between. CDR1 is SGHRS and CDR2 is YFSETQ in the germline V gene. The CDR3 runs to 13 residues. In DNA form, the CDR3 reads TGCGCCAGCAGCTTGTATGAGAAAGAGACCCAGTACTTC. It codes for CASSLYEKETQYF.

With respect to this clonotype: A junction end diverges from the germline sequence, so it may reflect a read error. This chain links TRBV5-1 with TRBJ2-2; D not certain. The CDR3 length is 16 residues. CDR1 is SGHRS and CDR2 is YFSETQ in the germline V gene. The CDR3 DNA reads TGTGCCAGCAGCTTGGTCTCAGGAGCGAACACCGGGGAGCTGTTTTTT. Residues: CASSLVSGANTGELFF.

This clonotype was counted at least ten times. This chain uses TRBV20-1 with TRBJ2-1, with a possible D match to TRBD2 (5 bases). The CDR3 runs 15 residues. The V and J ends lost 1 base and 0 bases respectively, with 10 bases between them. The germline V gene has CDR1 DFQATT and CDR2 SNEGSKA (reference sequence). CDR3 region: CSARGSGDSYNEQFF. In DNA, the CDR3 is TGCAGTGCTAGAGGAAGCGGAGACTCCTACAATGAGCAGTTCTTC.

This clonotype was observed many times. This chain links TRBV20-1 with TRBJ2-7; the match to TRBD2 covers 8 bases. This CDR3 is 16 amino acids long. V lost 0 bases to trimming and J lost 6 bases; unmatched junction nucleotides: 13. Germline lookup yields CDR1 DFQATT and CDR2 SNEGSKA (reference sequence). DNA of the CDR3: TGCAGTGCTAGAGACCCAGCGGGAGAAAGGGTTGCCGAGCAGTACTTC. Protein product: CSARDPAGERVAEQYF.

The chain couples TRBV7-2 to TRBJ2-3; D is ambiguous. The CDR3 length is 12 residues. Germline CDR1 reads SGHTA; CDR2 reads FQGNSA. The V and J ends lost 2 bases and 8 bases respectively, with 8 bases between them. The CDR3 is CASSLSPGTQYF. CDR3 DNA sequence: TGTGCCAGCAGCTTAAGTCCGGGTACGCAGTATTTT.

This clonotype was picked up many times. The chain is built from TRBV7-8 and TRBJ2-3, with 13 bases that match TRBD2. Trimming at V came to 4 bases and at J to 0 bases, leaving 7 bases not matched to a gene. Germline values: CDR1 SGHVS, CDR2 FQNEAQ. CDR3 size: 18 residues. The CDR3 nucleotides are TGTGCCAGCAGCTCGGGACTAGCGGGATACGTTAGCACAGATACGCAGTATTTT. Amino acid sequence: CASSSGLAGYVSTDTQYF.

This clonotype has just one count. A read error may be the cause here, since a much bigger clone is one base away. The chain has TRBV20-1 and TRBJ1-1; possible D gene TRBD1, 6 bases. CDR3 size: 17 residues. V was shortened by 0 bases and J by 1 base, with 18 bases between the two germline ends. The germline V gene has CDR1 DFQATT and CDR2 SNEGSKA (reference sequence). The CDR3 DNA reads TGCAGTGCTAGAGATGTTACCAAGGGGGGGGGGAACACTGAAGCTTTCTTT. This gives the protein CSARDVTKGGGNTEAFF.

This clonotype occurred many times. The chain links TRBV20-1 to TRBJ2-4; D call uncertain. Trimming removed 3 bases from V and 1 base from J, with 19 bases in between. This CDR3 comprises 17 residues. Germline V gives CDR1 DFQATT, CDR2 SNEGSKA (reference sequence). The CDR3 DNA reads TGCAGTGCTAGCCCTTTTAGGACCGAGCGTGCCAAAAACATTCAGTACTTC. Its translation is CSASPFRTERAKNIQYF.

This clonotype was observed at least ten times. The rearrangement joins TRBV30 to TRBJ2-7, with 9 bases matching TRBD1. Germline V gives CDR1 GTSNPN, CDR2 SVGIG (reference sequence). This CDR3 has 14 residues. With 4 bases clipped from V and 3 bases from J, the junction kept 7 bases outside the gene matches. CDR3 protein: CAWKRTGVNYEQYF. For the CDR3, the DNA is TGTGCCTGGAAGAGGACAGGGGTAAACTACGAGCAGTACTTC.

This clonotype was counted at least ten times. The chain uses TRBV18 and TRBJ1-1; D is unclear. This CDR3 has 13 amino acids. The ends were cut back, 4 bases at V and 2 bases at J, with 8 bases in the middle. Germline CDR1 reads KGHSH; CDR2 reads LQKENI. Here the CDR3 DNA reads TGTGCCAGCTCACATGGACTAAACACTGAAGCTTTCTTT. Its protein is CASSHGLNTEAFF. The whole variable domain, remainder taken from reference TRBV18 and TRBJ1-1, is NAGVMQNPRHLVRRRGQEARLRCSPMKGHSHVYWYRQLPEEGLKFMVYLQKENIIDESGMPKERFSAEFPKEGPSILRIQQVVRGDSAAYFCASSHGLNTEAFFGQGTRLTVV.

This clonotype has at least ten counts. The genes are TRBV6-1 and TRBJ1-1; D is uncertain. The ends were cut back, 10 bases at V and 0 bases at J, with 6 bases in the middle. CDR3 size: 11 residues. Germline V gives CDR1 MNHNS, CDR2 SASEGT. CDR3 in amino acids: CATLMNTEAFF. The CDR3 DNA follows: TGTGCCACCCTAATGAACACTGAAGCTTTCTTT.

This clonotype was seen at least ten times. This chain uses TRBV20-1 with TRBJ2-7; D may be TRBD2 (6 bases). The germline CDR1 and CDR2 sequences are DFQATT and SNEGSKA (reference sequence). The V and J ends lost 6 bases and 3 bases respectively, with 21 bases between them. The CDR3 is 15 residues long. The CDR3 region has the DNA TGCAGTGCCCCCCCGGGCAGGAGGGCCGGCTACGAGCAGTACTTC. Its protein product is CSAPPGRRAGYEQYF.

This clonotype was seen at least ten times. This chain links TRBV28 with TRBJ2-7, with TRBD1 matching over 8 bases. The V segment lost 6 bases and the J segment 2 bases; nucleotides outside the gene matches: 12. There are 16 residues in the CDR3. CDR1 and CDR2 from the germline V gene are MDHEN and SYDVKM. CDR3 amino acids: CASRPTGQGGPYEQYF. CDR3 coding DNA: TGTGCCAGCAGACCTACTGGACAGGGTGGGCCCTACGAGCAGTACTTC.

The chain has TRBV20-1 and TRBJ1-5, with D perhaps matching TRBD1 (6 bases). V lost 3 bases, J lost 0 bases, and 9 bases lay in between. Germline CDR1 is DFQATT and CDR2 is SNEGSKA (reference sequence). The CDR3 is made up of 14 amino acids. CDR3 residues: CSARDSNSNQPQHF. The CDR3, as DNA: TGCAGTGCTAGGGACAGTAATAGCAATCAGCCCCAGCATTTT.

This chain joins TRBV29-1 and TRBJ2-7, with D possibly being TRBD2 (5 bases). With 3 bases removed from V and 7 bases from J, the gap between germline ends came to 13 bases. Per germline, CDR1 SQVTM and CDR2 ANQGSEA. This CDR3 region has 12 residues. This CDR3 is CSVETERGEQYF. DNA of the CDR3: TGCAGCGTTGAGACGGAGAGAGGGGAGCAGTACTTC.

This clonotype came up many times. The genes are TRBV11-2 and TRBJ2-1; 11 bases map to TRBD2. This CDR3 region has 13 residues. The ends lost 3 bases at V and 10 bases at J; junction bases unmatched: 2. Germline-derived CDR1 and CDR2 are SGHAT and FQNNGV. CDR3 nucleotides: TGTGCCAGCAGCTTGGGACTAGCGGACGAGCAGTTCTTC. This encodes CASSLGLADEQFF.

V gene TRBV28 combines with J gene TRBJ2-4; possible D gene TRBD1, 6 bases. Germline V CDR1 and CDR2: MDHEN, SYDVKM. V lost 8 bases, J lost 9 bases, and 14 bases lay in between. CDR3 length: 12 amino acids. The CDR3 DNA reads TGTGCCAGCTCCCGGGGCAGGGGCATTCAGTACTTC. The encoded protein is CASSRGRGIQYF.